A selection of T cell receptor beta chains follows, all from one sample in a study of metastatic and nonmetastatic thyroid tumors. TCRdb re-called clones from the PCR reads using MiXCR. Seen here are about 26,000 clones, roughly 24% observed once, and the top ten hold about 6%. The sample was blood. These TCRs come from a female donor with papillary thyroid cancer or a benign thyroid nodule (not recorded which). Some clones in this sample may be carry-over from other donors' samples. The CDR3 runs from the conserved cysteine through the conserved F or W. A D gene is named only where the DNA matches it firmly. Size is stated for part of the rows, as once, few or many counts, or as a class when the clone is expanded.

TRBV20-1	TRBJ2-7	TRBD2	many	CSARDNSGSFYEQYF	TGCAGTGCTAGGGACAATAGCGGGAGCTTTTACGAGCAGTACTTC
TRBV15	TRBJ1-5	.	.	CATSRDGESHHPQHF	TGTGCCACCAGCAGGGATGGGGAGAGCCATCATCCCCAGCATTTT
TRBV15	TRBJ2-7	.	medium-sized	CATSRALKARNYEQYF	TGTGCCACCAGCAGAGCCCTCAAGGCCAGAAACTACGAGCAGTACTTC
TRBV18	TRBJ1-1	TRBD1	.	CASSMGQGDTEAFF	TGTGCCAGCTCAATGGGACAGGGGGACACTGAAGCTTTCTTT
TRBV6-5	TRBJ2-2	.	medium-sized	CASSYRGSGELFF	TGTGCCAGCAGTTACCGGGGCTCCGGGGAGCTGTTTTTT
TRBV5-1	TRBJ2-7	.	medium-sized	CASRPGTVLSYEQYF	TGCGCCAGCAGACCCGGGACTGTCCTTTCCTACGAGCAGTACTTC
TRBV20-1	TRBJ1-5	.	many	CSANRGNQPQHF	TGCAGTGCTAACAGAGGCAATCAGCCCCAGCATTTT
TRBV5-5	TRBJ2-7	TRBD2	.	CAISWGIRTSGRGSYEQYF	TGTGCCATCAGCTGGGGGATACGGACTAGCGGGAGGGGCTCCTACGAGCAGTACTTC
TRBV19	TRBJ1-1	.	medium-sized	CASSINTANTEAFF	TGTGCCAGTAGTATTAACACGGCGAACACTGAAGCTTTCTTT
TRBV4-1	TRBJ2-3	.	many	CASSQVAGPTDTQYF	TGCGCCAGCAGCCAAGTGGCGGGACCCACAGATACGCAGTATTTT
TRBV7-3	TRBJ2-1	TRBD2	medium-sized	CASSSTSGPRLREQFF	TGTGCCAGCAGCTCCACTAGCGGGCCCAGATTAAGGGAGCAGTTCTTC
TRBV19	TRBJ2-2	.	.	CASSLGGDLFF	TGTGCCAGTAGTCTCGGTGGTGATCTGTTTTTT